This passage covers 25 T cell receptor beta chains from one sample sequenced in a study of cytomegalovirus exposure and HLA in healthy donors. With 60 Vbeta and 13 Jbeta primers, the PCR was carried out. Assay: immunoSEQ multiplex PCR; the TCRdb copy retains only in-frame clones and omits some. The sample consists of around 200,000 clones, 65% to 85% of them appearing once. The sample consisted of PBMCs. These receptors were taken from a man aged 50 or older in good health and CMV-seronegative.

The J gene is TRBJ2-1, the V gene TRBV5-4; 12 positions match TRBD2. Germline V gene lookup returns CDR1 SGHNT and CDR2 YYREEE (reference sequence). CDR3 length equals 15 residues. Unmatched junction bases numbered 6, after V lost 4 bases and J lost 7 bases. Written as DNA, the CDR3 is TGTGCCAGCAGCCTAGCGGGGGGGCCGAGGAATGAGCAGTTCTTC. Encoded protein: CASSLAGGPRNEQFF.

This clone was seen a few times. One end of the junction fails to match germline, which may point to a read error. The chain combines TRBV7-9 with TRBJ1-1; unclear D gene. The CDR3 length is 11 residues. The germline V gene has CDR1 SEHNR and CDR2 FQNEAQ (reference sequence). This chain's CDR3 is CSSSLSREAFF. As DNA, the CDR3 is TGTTCCAGCAGCCTGAGCCGCGAAGCTTTCTTT.

V usage is TRBV9 and J usage is TRBJ1-2; 7 bases align to TRBD1. Germline-derived CDR1 and CDR2 are SGDLS and YYNGEE. The CDR3 consists of 14 residues. Germline trimming cut 3 bases from V and 4 bases from J; bases unmatched to any gene: 6. This chain's CDR3 is CASSARTGVYGYTF. The CDR3, as DNA: TGTGCCAGCAGCGCCCGAACAGGGGTCTATGGCTACACCTTC.

This sequence joins TRBV5-1 and TRBJ2-3; no reliable D call. The CDR3 is 16 amino acids. V lost 0 bases and J 2 bases, leaving 13 bases between the germline ends. Germline loops: CDR1 SGHRS, CDR2 YFSETQ. The CDR3, as DNA: TGCGCCAGCAGCTTGGTACTCTCTATATTCACAGATACGCAGTATTTT. This translates into CASSLVLSIFTDTQYF.

The J gene is TRBJ2-7, the V gene TRBV5-1, with TRBD1 as a possible D gene (6 bases). CDR1 SGHRS and CDR2 YFSETQ come from the germline V gene. There are 14 residues in the CDR3. V was pared by 4 bases and J by 9 bases, with 20 bases between. CDR3 amino acids: CASSPSGQGYTQYF. The CDR3 nucleotides are TGCGCCAGCAGCCCCTCGGGGCAGGGGTATACGCAGTACTTC.

The genes are TRBV5-1 and TRBJ1-2; D gene unclear. In germline, CDR1 is SGHRS, CDR2 YFSETQ. The CDR3 extends over 16 amino acids. V was shortened by 0 bases and J by 0 bases, with 12 bases between the two germline ends. CDR3 DNA sequence: TGCGCCAGCAGCTTGGTTCAGGCCAGAGCTAACTATGGCTACACCTTC. Translating it yields CASSLVQARANYGYTF. The full variable domain, completed using reference TRBV5-1 and TRBJ1-2, is KAGVTQTPRYLIKTRGQQVTLSCSPISGHRSVSWYQQTPGQGLQFLFEYFSETQRNKGNFPGRFSGRQFSNSRSEMNVSTLELGDSALYLCASSLVQARANYGYTFGSGTRLTVV.

This clone was observed a single time. This chain uses TRBV18 with TRBJ1-1; 8 bases map to TRBD1. The germline CDR1 and CDR2 sequences are KGHSH and LQKENI. The V and J ends lost 2 bases and 4 bases, in that order; junction bases with no gene match: 6. CDR3 length: 15 amino acids. The CDR3 here is CASSPKTGAGTEAFF. The CDR3 nucleotides are TGTGCCAGCTCACCAAAGACAGGGGCGGGCACTGAAGCTTTCTTT.

The rearrangement joins TRBV5-1 to TRBJ2-3, with D perhaps TRBD2 (7 bases). This CDR3 comprises 15 residues. Germline CDR1 and CDR2: SGHRS and YFSETQ. Trimming shortened V by 0 bases and J by 4 bases, and 12 bases separated the two germline ends. The CDR3: CASSLVVGGADTQYF. The CDR3 bases are TGCGCCAGCAGCTTGGTTGTAGGGGGGGCAGATACGCAGTATTTT. Full variable domain (missing parts from reference TRBV5-1 and TRBJ2-3): KAGVTQTPRYLIKTRGQQVTLSCSPISGHRSVSWYQQTPGQGLQFLFEYFSETQRNKGNFPGRFSGRQFSNSRSEMNVSTLELGDSALYLCASSLVVGGADTQYFGPGTRLTVL.

The chain links TRBV27 to TRBJ2-1; 7 nucleotides match TRBD2. The CDR3 is 15 amino acids. Germline V CDR1 and CDR2: MNHEY, SMNVEV (reference sequence). The J segment lost 2 bases and the V segment lost 3 bases, leaving 4 bases of the junction unmatched. The DNA of the CDR3 is TGTGCCAGCAGTTTTAGCGGGCCCCCCTACAATGAGCAGTTCTTC. Translation gives CASSFSGPPYNEQFF.

The chain couples TRBV6-5 to TRBJ2-2; D may be TRBD1 (6 bases). The germline gives CDR1 MNHEY, CDR2 SVGAGI. The V gene lost 6 bases and the J gene lost 5 bases, with 16 bases spanning the gap. The CDR3 is 15 residues long. The CDR3 nucleotides are TGTGCCAGCAGCCCAGGGGCCCTAAGGACCGGGGAGCTGTTTTTT. Protein: CASSPGALRTGELFF.

This clone was counted a few times. This chain uses TRBV6-1 with TRBJ2-2; 8 nucleotides match TRBD1. Germline trimming cut 8 bases from V and 4 bases from J; bases unmatched to any gene: 3. Looked up from germline, CDR1 is MNHNS and CDR2 is SASEGT. CDR3 length equals 13 residues. Here the CDR3 DNA reads TGTGCCAGCCTCGACAGGGGCACCGGGGAGCTGTTTTTT. This gives the protein CASLDRGTGELFF.

On this clone: The sample has other DNA sequences that encode this CDR3 too. The rearrangement joins TRBV7-2 to TRBJ1-2; 7 bases agree with TRBD1. Trimming took 4 bases from V and 4 from J; bases not matched to a gene: 9. The CDR3 extends over 15 amino acids. From germline, CDR1 is SGHTA and CDR2 FQGNSA. CDR3 sequence: CASSSAEGAGYGYTF. In DNA, the CDR3 is TGTGCCAGCAGCTCGGCCGAGGGGGCGGGCTATGGCTACACCTTC.

This sequence joins TRBV28 and TRBJ2-7; 9 bases fit TRBD2. The length of the CDR3 is 16 residues. V lost 7 bases, J lost 2 bases, and 12 bases stayed unmatched. Germline assignment: CDR1 MDHEN and CDR2 SYDVKM. The CDR3 sequence is CASTHQSGGPPYEQYF. In DNA, the CDR3 is TGTGCCAGCACCCACCAGAGCGGGGGGCCCCCCTACGAGCAGTACTTC.

This chain connects TRBV7-2 to TRBJ2-1; 12 nucleotides align to TRBD1. Germline CDR1 and CDR2: SGHTA and FQGNSA. This CDR3 comprises 14 residues. The V and J ends lost 4 bases and 10 bases, in that order; junction bases with no gene match: 5. CDR3 nucleotide sequence: TGTGCCAGCAGCTGGGACAGGGGGCGTAGGGAGCAGTTCTTC. It codes for CASSWDRGRREQFF.

The chain links TRBV18 to TRBJ1-6, with D unresolved. With 0 bases removed from V and 13 bases from J, the gap between germline ends came to 16 bases. Per the germline V gene, CDR1 is KGHSH and CDR2 is LQKENI. This CDR3 has 15 residues. The CDR3 spells CASSPPAVGKSPLHF. The CDR3 coding sequence is TGTGCCAGCTCACCACCAGCGGTGGGCAAGTCGCCCCTCCACTTT.

This clone has only one observation. This chain joins TRBV7-2 and TRBJ1-5; D is undetermined. Between the trimmed V and J ends, which lost 0 bases and 4 bases, there was a span of 7 bases. This CDR3 spans 14 amino acids. The germline gives CDR1 SGHTA, CDR2 FQGNSA. The CDR3 reads CASSLASVNQPQHF. For the CDR3, the DNA is TGTGCCAGCAGCTTAGCGTCAGTGAATCAGCCCCAGCATTTT.

The chain uses TRBV10-3 and TRBJ1-1; 9 bases fit TRBD1. The CDR3 has 15 amino acids. Trimming cost V 4 bases and J 5 bases; bases outside gene matches: 8. CDR1 and CDR2 (germline): ENHRY, SYGVKD. The CDR3 is CAISGPQGAETEAFF. In nucleotides, the CDR3 is TGTGCCATCAGTGGTCCACAGGGGGCAGAAACTGAAGCTTTCTTT.

The chain links TRBV5-1 to TRBJ2-3; unclear D gene. From germline, CDR1 is SGHRS and CDR2 YFSETQ. CDR3 length: 13 residues. V dropped 1 base and J dropped 1 base, with 4 bases sitting between them. The CDR3 loop is CASSLSRTDTQYF. CDR3 DNA sequence: TGCGCCAGCAGCTTGTCTCGCACAGATACGCAGTATTTT. Drawing the rest from reference TRBV5-1 and TRBJ2-3, the complete variable domain is KAGVTQTPRYLIKTRGQQVTLSCSPISGHRSVSWYQQTPGQGLQFLFEYFSETQRNKGNFPGRFSGRQFSNSRSEMNVSTLELGDSALYLCASSLSRTDTQYFGPGTRLTVL.

CDR3 loop: CASSPSGAETQYF. CDR3 sequence (DNA): TGTGCCAGCAGCCCGAGCGGTGCGGAGACCCAGTACTTC. The rearrangement uses TRBV11-3 and TRBJ2-5; D might be TRBD2 (5 bases). Trimming took off 5 bases at V and 5 bases at J, with 12 bases between the two ends. Germline V gene lookup returns CDR1 SGHNT and CDR2 YENEEA. The CDR3 is 13 residues long.

This clone was detected once. The J gene is TRBJ2-1, the V gene TRBV10-1; 8 bases map to TRBD2. Germline loops: CDR1 WNHNN, CDR2 SYGVQD (reference sequence). Unmatched junction bases numbered 9, after V lost 5 bases and J lost 6 bases. This CDR3 contains 15 residues. CDR3: CASSSRGGWSNEQFF. The CDR3 DNA is TGCGCCAGCAGTTCACGGGGGGGCTGGTCCAATGAGCAGTTCTTC.

The V and J genes are TRBV4-3 and TRBJ2-1, with 12 bases lining up with TRBD1. Germline-derived CDR1 and CDR2 are LGHNA and YSLEER. With 0 bases clipped from V and 10 bases from J, the junction kept 7 bases outside the gene matches. The CDR3 has 16 amino acids. CDR3 protein: CASSQDPGTGGWEQFF. CDR3 DNA sequence: TGCGCCAGCAGCCAAGATCCAGGGACAGGGGGCTGGGAGCAGTTCTTC.

The chain has TRBV10-1 and TRBJ1-6; D call uncertain. The CDR3 runs to 13 residues. V was clipped by 2 bases and J by 7 bases, with 6 bases between them. CDR1 is WNHNN, CDR2 SYGVQD, per germline (reference sequence). Written as DNA, the CDR3 is TGCGCCAGCAGTGAGACGGAGAATTCACCCCTCCACTTT. This translates into CASSETENSPLHF.

The rearrangement joins TRBV5-1 to TRBJ2-7, with D perhaps matching TRBD2 (5 bases). CDR1 and CDR2 (germline): SGHRS, YFSETQ. The V and J ends lost 7 bases and 7 bases respectively, with 12 bases between them. The CDR3 runs 11 residues. In DNA, the CDR3 is TGCGCCAGCGGCGTCGGGATAGAGCAGTACTTC. Protein sequence: CASGVGIEQYF.

This chain joins TRBV7-2 and TRBJ1-3; 8 bases agree with TRBD1. After removal of 4 bases from V and 4 bases from J, the junction contained 6 bases not matched to a gene. The CDR3 is 15 residues long. Germline V CDR1 and CDR2: SGHTA, FQGNSA. The CDR3 DNA sequence: TGTGCCAGCAGCTCGACAGGGGCGAAGGGAAACACCATATATTTT. As protein: CASSSTGAKGNTIYF.

The CDR3 region has the DNA TGCAGTGCGGACAGGGTAGATACGCAGTATTTT. Translating gives CSADRVDTQYF. The V and J genes are TRBV20-1 and TRBJ2-3; TRBD1 matches 8 bases. CDR1 is DFQATT, CDR2 SNEGSKA, per germline (reference sequence). This CDR3 has 11 amino acids. V lost 6 bases and J lost 5; bases outside the gene matches: 1.